The 19 T cell receptor beta chains below come from one sample, sequenced in a study of CD8+ T cells in alopecia areata. Extracted RNA was reverse transcribed, and the resulting cDNA served as sequencing template. The data were produced by immunoSEQ multiplex PCR, yet TCRdb's version contains in-frame clones alone and is incomplete. Of 150,000 or so clones listed, about 60% are singletons. Sequencing was carried out using CD4+ T cells sorted from blood. These receptors came from a human donor in good health.

This clone has just a few counts. The chain couples TRBV6-5 to TRBJ2-1; the match to TRBD1 covers 7 bases. From germline, CDR1 is MNHEY and CDR2 SVGAGI. There are 15 residues in the CDR3. V was pared by 0 bases and J by 4 bases, with 3 bases of the junction left unmatched. CDR3 residues: CASSYSTGEYNEQFF. The CDR3 DNA is TGTGCCAGCAGTTACTCTACAGGGGAGTACAATGAGCAGTTCTTC.

This clone was counted a few times. The V call is TRBV2, the J call TRBJ2-7; no reliable D call. CDR1 and CDR2 from the germline V gene are SNHLY and FYNNEI. Trimming took off 1 base at V and 6 bases at J, with 10 bases between the two ends. This CDR3 is 13 amino acids long. As DNA, the CDR3 is TGTGCCAGCAGTGAAGTCTTCCCGGGCGAGCAGTACTTC. Protein product: CASSEVFPGEQYF.

The chain has TRBV29-1 and TRBJ2-3, with D tentatively TRBD1 or TRBD2 (5 bases each). Trimming cost V 4 bases and J 5 bases, with 10 bases left between them. This CDR3 contains 12 residues. Germline values: CDR1 SQVTM, CDR2 ANQGSEA. CDR3 loop: CSVGGEQDTQYF. Here the CDR3 DNA reads TGCAGCGTTGGAGGGGAGCAAGATACGCAGTATTTT.

This clone was picked up a small number of times. This rearrangement joins TRBV5-1 to TRBJ2-6; D is uncertain. CDR1 SGHRS and CDR2 YFSETQ come from the germline V gene. The CDR3 runs 15 residues. Trimming shortened V by 4 bases and J by 0 bases, and 8 bases separated the two germline ends. The CDR3 here is CASSPTTSGANVLTF. CDR3 nucleotide sequence: TGCGCCAGCAGCCCAACGACCTCTGGGGCCAACGTCCTGACTTTC.

The chain employs TRBV30 and TRBJ2-3; 9 nucleotides match TRBD2. J lost 0 bases, V lost 0 bases, and 19 bases had no gene match. The germline V gene encodes CDR1 GTSNPN and CDR2 SVGIG (reference sequence). This CDR3 comprises 21 residues. Here the CDR3 reads CAWSVFGCLAGHRNSTDTQYF. CDR3 DNA: TGTGCCTGGAGTGTATTCGGGTGTCTAGCGGGACACCGTAATAGCACAGATACGCAGTATTTT. The variable domain in full, completed from reference TRBV30 and TRBJ2-3, reads SQTIHQWPATLVQPVGSPLSLECTVEGTSNPNLYWYRQAAGRGLQLLFYSVGIGQISSEVPQNLSASRPQDRQFILSSKKLLLSDSGFYLCAWSVFGCLAGHRNSTDTQYFGPGTRLTVL.

The rearrangement links TRBV11-2 to TRBJ2-4; no clear D. Germline CDR1 and CDR2: SGHAT and FQNNGV. Trimming took 1 base from V and 2 from J, leaving 9 bases between them. This CDR3 region has 15 residues. The CDR3: CASSLGPSSKNIQYF. The CDR3 DNA follows: TGTGCCAGCAGCTTAGGTCCTAGTTCCAAAAACATTCAGTACTTC.

This chain uses TRBV2 with TRBJ2-1; 7 nucleotides line up with TRBD1. Germline CDR1 is SNHLY and CDR2 is FYNNEI. The V segment lost 5 bases and the J segment 0 bases; nucleotides outside the gene matches: 4. The CDR3 spans 15 residues. The CDR3 reads CASSRQGPSYNEQFF. CDR3 bases: TGTGCCAGCAGTCGACAGGGACCCTCCTACAATGAGCAGTTCTTC.

There are a few counts of this clone. V usage is TRBV2 and J usage is TRBJ2-7, with no clear D. V gave up 0 bases and J gave up 6 bases, with 15 bases separating them. CDR1 is SNHLY, CDR2 FYNNEI, per germline. The CDR3 totals 15 residues. The CDR3 loop is CASSEAQCSPCEQYF. CDR3 coding DNA: TGTGCCAGCAGTGAAGCGCAGTGTTCCCCCTGCGAGCAGTACTTC.

The chain combines TRBV28 with TRBJ1-1; no firm D call. This CDR3 is built from 12 residues. The V and J ends lost 5 bases and 8 bases respectively, with 12 bases between them. Germline CDR1 reads MDHEN; CDR2 reads SYDVKM. The CDR3: CASSPWTGEAFF. Here the CDR3 DNA reads TGTGCCAGCAGTCCTTGGACCGGGGAAGCTTTCTTT.

This clone turned up a few times. The genes are TRBV4-2 and TRBJ2-7; D remains unclear. CDR1 and CDR2 from the germline V gene are LGHNA and YNFKEQ. This CDR3 has 13 amino acids. V lost 0 bases and J 9 bases, leaving 12 bases between the germline ends. The CDR3 nucleotides are TGTGCCAGCAGCCAAGATCCGAAGGGCCCGCAGTACTTC. The encoded protein is CASSQDPKGPQYF.

This clone has a single count. The chain joins TRBV6-1 to TRBJ2-4; D remains unclear. This CDR3 spans 14 amino acids. The V and J ends lost 3 bases and 0 bases respectively, with 6 bases between them. The germline CDR1 and CDR2 sequences are MNHNS and SASEGT. This CDR3 is CASSEILAKNIQYF. The DNA of the CDR3 is TGTGCCAGCAGTGAGATACTAGCCAAAAACATTCAGTACTTC.

This chain joins TRBV6-6 and TRBJ2-2; D is uncertain. Germline CDR1 reads MNHNY; CDR2 reads SVGAGI (reference sequence). Deletions cut 2 bases from V and 4 bases from J, with 14 bases between. There are 16 residues in the CDR3. CDR3 sequence: CASSYRSVKRTGELFF. The CDR3 DNA is TGTGCCAGCAGTTACCGAAGCGTTAAGCGCACCGGGGAGCTGTTTTTT.

The chain recombines TRBV6-5 with TRBJ2-7; a weak D match, TRBD2 (5 bases). Trimming removed 0 bases at V and 3 bases at J, with 15 bases between. The CDR3 has 16 residues. Germline lookup yields CDR1 MNHEY and CDR2 SVGAGI. In DNA form, the CDR3 reads TGTGCCAGCAGTTACTCGAGGAGGCCCCCGGGCTACGAGCAGTACTTC. Encoded protein: CASSYSRRPPGYEQYF.

V is TRBV6-6 and J is TRBJ1-5; tentatively, D is TRBD1 (5 bases). This CDR3 comprises 15 residues. The V end was cut by 6 bases, the J end by 3 bases, with 15 bases between. Germline V gene lookup returns CDR1 MNHNY and CDR2 SVGAGI (reference sequence). CDR3 amino acids: CASRKGDGNNQPQHF. CDR3 nucleotide sequence: TGTGCCAGCAGGAAAGGGGACGGGAACAATCAGCCCCAGCATTTT.

Here the CDR3 DNA reads TGCGCCAGCAGGGGGGACATCAACATGAACACTGAAGCTTTCTTT. This codes for CASRGDINMNTEAFF. The chain couples TRBV5-1 to TRBJ1-1; D is perhaps TRBD1 (6 bases). The CDR3 runs 15 residues. V lost 5 bases and J 0 bases, leaving 14 bases between the germline ends. Germline loops: CDR1 SGHRS, CDR2 YFSETQ.

The chain employs TRBV5-1 and TRBJ2-1; 11 bases are a match to TRBD2. The CDR3 consists of 16 residues. The trim removed 4 bases at V and 8 bases at J, leaving 11 bases unmatched. Germline loops: CDR1 SGHRS, CDR2 YFSETQ. The CDR3 DNA follows: TGCGCCAGCAGCGTAGCGGGAGGGCGGGAGTTATATGAGCAGTTCTTC. Its translation is CASSVAGGRELYEQFF.

The chain has TRBV7-3 and TRBJ2-5; tentatively, D is TRBD2 (5 bases). Germline lookup yields CDR1 SGHTA and CDR2 FQGTGA. V dropped 5 bases and J dropped 7 bases, with 20 bases sitting between them. This CDR3 is built from 15 residues. Written as DNA, the CDR3 is TGTGCCAGCAGCCCCAATACCATCGGTCGGGGGACCCAGTACTTC. Translation: CASSPNTIGRGTQYF.

The gene calls are TRBV2 and TRBJ2-3, with 9 positions matching TRBD1. The CDR3 runs 14 residues. V trimming: 10 bases; J trimming: 5 bases; junction bases outside the gene matches: 10. Germline V gene lookup returns CDR1 SNHLY and CDR2 FYNNEI. The CDR3 DNA reads TGTGCCACAGTTCGGGACAGGGCGAGAGATACGCAGTATTTT. Translation gives CATVRDRARDTQYF.

The rearrangement uses TRBV6-5 and TRBJ2-5, with D maybe TRBD1 (6 bases). Trimming took 6 bases from V and 9 from J, leaving 23 bases between them. The CDR3 is 15 amino acids. Germline loops: CDR1 MNHEY, CDR2 SVGAGI. CDR3 residues: CASSRDGEGGVAQYF. The CDR3 region has the DNA TGTGCCAGCAGCCGGGACGGCGAAGGGGGAGTGGCCCAGTACTTC.